The source of this T cell receptor (beta chain) is a study of CD8+ T cells in alopecia areata. For the study at large: Treated individuals took tofacitinib by mouth, 5 to 10 mg twice daily.

Investigators sorted PBMCs to obtain both CD4+ and CD8+ T cells. Following extraction, RNA underwent reverse transcription to cDNA, which served as the sequencing template. Profiling relied on immunoSEQ multiplex PCR, and the TCRdb table lists in-frame clones only, not all of them. The repertoire holds 90,000 to 100,000 clones, with 41% as singletons. This CDR3 spans 15 amino acids. With 0 bases clipped from V and 9 bases from J, the junction kept 7 bases outside the gene matches. Looked up from germline, CDR1 is SGHNT and CDR2 is YYREEE (reference sequence). The source material was CD4+ T cells sorted from blood. This chain links TRBV5-4 with TRBJ2-1; 9 nucleotides line up with TRBD2. The clonotype comes from a human donor with alopecia areata. The CDR3 DNA reads as TGTGCCAGCAGCTTGGCAGGCGGGGGGGCAGTTGAGCAGTTCTTC. This codes for CASSLAGGGAVEQFF.